This T cell receptor (beta chain) was sequenced for a study of shared clonotypes between healthy human individuals. General study results and limits: In general, naive subsets displayed greater estimated richness than memory subsets did. Researchers sampled blood only, noting tissue repertoires likely differ.

Concerning this clone itself: Its specificity is not known.

TCRdb keeps only in-frame clones here, not all; method: immunoSEQ multiplex PCR. This table holds about 1 million clones, around 75% found once. V lost 2 bases, J lost 5 bases, and 2 bases stayed unmatched. Germline CDR1 is SGHRS and CDR2 is YFSETQ. CDR3 size: 15 residues. The chain couples TRBV5-1 to TRBJ1-6; the match to TRBD1 covers 9 bases. The sample taken for sequencing was memory CD4+ T cells sorted from blood. Subset in this sample: CD45RA-negative fraction. This TCR was recovered from a man aged 18 to 35 in good health. The CDR3 is CASSFWTGDNSPLHF. The CDR3 DNA sequence: TGCGCCAGCAGCTTTTGGACAGGGGATAATTCACCCCTCCACTTT. Complete variable domain (other parts from reference TRBV5-1 and TRBJ1-6): KAGVTQTPRYLIKTRGQQVTLSCSPISGHRSVSWYQQTPGQGLQFLFEYFSETQRNKGNFPGRFSGRQFSNSRSEMNVSTLELGDSALYLCASSFWTGDNSPLHFGNGTRLTVT.